These 15 T cell receptor beta chains came from one sample sequenced in a study of radiotherapy plus CTLA-4 blockade in lung cancer. Assay used: immunoSEQ multiplex PCR; TCRdb lists only in-frame clones, some missing. The sample comprises approximately 73,000 clones, around 86% of which are singletons, and less than 45% rests with the top ten. The sequenced sample was peripheral blood, obtained from a patient treated with radiotherapy plus ipilimumab. These receptors were obtained from a human donor with non-small cell lung cancer that progressed on radiotherapy plus ipilimumab.

The CDR3 DNA reads as TGTGCCAGCAGCTTAAACAGAAGATTGTTCTACGAGCAGTACGTC. This gives the protein CASSLNRRLFYEQYV. The genes are TRBV7-3 and TRBJ2-7, with D hard to call. This CDR3 is built from 15 residues. Germline V gene lookup returns CDR1 SGHTA and CDR2 FQGTGA. V gave up 1 base and J gave up 3 bases, with 13 bases separating them.

The chain has TRBV4-1 and TRBJ2-4, with D maybe TRBD1 (6 bases). V was clipped by 4 bases and J by 3 bases, with 13 bases between them. CDR1 is MGHRA and CDR2 is YSYEKL in the germline V gene. The CDR3 sequence is 15 residues long. The CDR3 region is CASSPGRGGKNIQYF. The CDR3 bases are TGCGCCAGCAGCCCCGGCAGGGGTGGCAAAAACATTCAGTACTTC.

This clone was picked up a small number of times. The chain joins TRBV28 to TRBJ2-5; D possibly corresponds to TRBD1 (5 bases). The CDR3 is 12 residues long. Per the germline V gene, CDR1 is MDHEN and CDR2 is SYDVKM. Trimming removed 6 bases at V and 7 bases at J, with 12 bases between. The CDR3 DNA reads TGTGCCAGCAGGGGGCCGTCCGGGACCCAGTACTTC. It translates to CASRGPSGTQYF.

The chain joins TRBV27 to TRBJ1-1, with unresolved D. The CDR3 runs 15 residues. V lost 5 bases and J lost 7, with 20 bases in between. Germline-derived CDR1 and CDR2 are MNHEY and SMNVEV (reference sequence). CDR3 residues: CASSPAGVSTFEAFF. DNA for the CDR3: TGTGCCAGCAGTCCGGCGGGCGTTAGTACTTTTGAAGCTTTCTTT.

The J gene is TRBJ2-1, the V gene TRBV30; tentative D call: TRBD2 (6 bases). Trimming stripped 0 bases from V and 9 bases from J, with 12 bases between. CDR3 size: 13 residues. Germline V CDR1 and CDR2: GTSNPN, SVGIG (reference sequence). The CDR3 region has the DNA TGTGCCTGGAGTGTCGGGCTAGCGAGTGAGCAGTTCTTC. Encoded protein: CAWSVGLASEQFF.

The J gene is TRBJ2-7, the V gene TRBV28; no clear D. The CDR3 sequence is 13 residues long. V was pared by 4 bases and J by 0 bases, with 7 bases between. Germline V gene data show CDR1 as MDHEN and CDR2 as SYDVKM. The CDR3 DNA is TGTGCCAGCAGTTCGGACCACTCCTACGAGCAGTACGTC. Its protein is CASSSDHSYEQYV.

The V and J genes are TRBV27 and TRBJ1-1, with 7 nucleotides matching TRBD1. Germline V gene lookup returns CDR1 MNHEY and CDR2 SMNVEV (reference sequence). V dropped 2 bases and J dropped 6; count of bases not matched to a gene: 15. This CDR3 has 17 amino acids. The CDR3 DNA is TGTGCCAGCAGTTTACCCTCAGTAGCAGGGGGGGTCGCTGAAGCTTTCTTT. It yields the protein CASSLPSVAGGVAEAFF.

The chain carries TRBV2 and TRBJ1-1; D gene ambiguous. With 4 bases removed from V and 0 bases from J, the gap between germline ends came to 15 bases. The CDR3 spans 16 residues. Germline CDR1 SNHLY, CDR2 FYNNEI. The CDR3 region is CASSGTYDNMNTEAFF. CDR3 nucleotide sequence: TGTGCCAGCAGTGGGACCTACGACAACATGAACACTGAAGCTTTCTTT.

This chain connects TRBV6-5 to TRBJ2-7, with a possible D match to TRBD2 (6 bases). This CDR3 has 15 residues. The V and J ends lost 2 bases and 2 bases respectively, with 13 bases between them. Germline-derived CDR1 and CDR2 are MNHEY and SVGAGI. Here the CDR3 reads CASSYVSGAPYEQYF. The CDR3 coding sequence is TGTGCCAGCAGTTACGTGTCGGGAGCCCCCTACGAGCAGTACTTC.

The gene calls are TRBV29-1 and TRBJ2-3, with TRBD2 matching over 9 bases. Germline lookup yields CDR1 SQVTM and CDR2 ANQGSEA. This CDR3 contains 15 residues. Trimming at V came to 4 bases and at J to 2 bases, leaving 7 bases not matched to a gene. Here the CDR3 reads CSVVDSGSTTDTQYF. The CDR3 DNA sequence: TGCAGCGTTGTGGATAGCGGGAGTACCACAGATACGCAGTATTTT.

V is TRBV7-3 and J is TRBJ2-3; D unclear. The germline V gene encodes CDR1 SGHTA and CDR2 FQGTGA. The CDR3 spans 17 residues. With 3 bases removed from V and 2 bases from J, the gap between germline ends came to 18 bases. The CDR3: CASSLGPAGTITDTQYF. CDR3 in DNA: TGTGCCAGCAGCTTGGGTCCCGCAGGAACGATCACAGATACGCAGTATTTT.

The chain has TRBV16 and TRBJ1-1; D remains ambiguous. The V end lost 1 base, the J end lost 2 bases, and 8 bases lay between the germline ends. The length of the CDR3 is 14 residues. Germline-derived CDR1 and CDR2 are KGHSY and FQNENV. The CDR3 DNA follows: TGTGCCAGCAGCCAATTAGGCACCAACACTGAAGCTTTCTTT. It yields the protein CASSQLGTNTEAFF.

This chain links TRBV12-5 with TRBJ2-2; 13 positions match TRBD2. The junction had 3 bases not matched to a gene; V was cut back by 4 bases and J by 4 bases. The CDR3 is 16 residues long. From germline, CDR1 is LGHNT and CDR2 FRNRAP. Written as DNA, the CDR3 is TGTGCTAGTGGTTCGGGACTAGCGGGAATCACCGGGGAGCTGTTTTTT. Its protein is CASGSGLAGITGELFF.

The CDR3, as DNA: TGTGCCAGCTCACGAGAACAAATAGGACAGGGGGCGAGGTACGAGCAGTACTTC. Translating it yields CASSREQIGQGARYEQYF. The genes are TRBV18 and TRBJ2-7; 11 bases align to TRBD1. With 4 bases clipped from V and 4 bases from J, the junction kept 15 bases outside the gene matches. CDR3 length equals 18 residues. From germline, CDR1 is KGHSH and CDR2 LQKENI.

CDR3 DNA sequence: TGTGCCAGCAGCTTAACCATAGGGATCACTCAGCCCCAGCATTTT. Translation gives CASSLTIGITQPQHF. The rearrangement joins TRBV7-8 to TRBJ1-5; D unclear. V was shortened by 2 bases and J by 6 bases, with 14 bases between the two germline ends. Germline CDR1 reads SGHVS; CDR2 reads FQNEAQ. This CDR3 is 15 amino acids long.